The entry below gives a single TCR beta chain sequence along with its context. CDR3 length equals 17 residues. V shed 2 bases and J shed 0 bases, with 16 bases lying between them. The germline gives CDR1 SGHDT, CDR2 YYEEEE. The data are from a study of blood T cell repertoires in COVID-19. In the study overall: Samples taken during acute and convalescent COVID-19 were collected in the United States, Italy and Spain. The analysed material was cDNA or gDNA that came from T cells, B-cell-depleted T cells, or PBMCs.

Under the authors' procedure: Amplification of reference gene primers provided the estimated nucleated cell counts. This table comes from immunoSEQ multiplex PCR, and its TCRdb copy is limited to in-frame clones, with some not included. The V and J calls and the clone size are those of that table, but D and trimming were determined from the DNA. This sample has roughly 200,000 clones; 65% to 85% occur once, and the top ten carry roughly 8.8%. Sequenced: peripheral blood. The receptor was derived from a man in his forties with active or convalescent COVID-19. V usage is TRBV5-6 and J usage is TRBJ2-3; D is perhaps TRBD2 (6 bases). CDR3 in DNA: TGTGCCAGCAGCTTAGATCCCGGGACTGCTAGCACAGATACGCAGTATTTT. This encodes CASSLDPGTASTDTQYF.